This T cell receptor beta chain was sequenced for a study of technical replicates of blood from several donors (TCRdb year 2017). Libraries came from the immunoSEQ multiplex PCR assay. The table comes from immuneACCESS by way of TCRdb, which keeps in-frame sequences with V and J called. Part of the clones is missing from these tables; in studies checked, under half for an unresolved V gene and the rest for unknown reasons. The sample table records roughly 80,000 clones; around 94% of these occur just once. Of the sample, 0.38% is held by the ten largest clones. As for this clone: No antigen is known for it. Nothing much larger sits one base from this clone, and base qualities are not available.

From its cysteine to its phenylalanine, the CDR3 spans 15 amino acids. The kept DNA is CDR3 alone, 45 bases in frame from the first base. This TCR was recovered from a human donor in good health. What was sequenced was T cells isolated from PBMCs. The chain joins TRBV21-1 to TRBJ2-5; the table's D call TRBD1 went unverified against the DNA. TRBV21-1 is marked as a pseudogene. The base sequence is TGTGCCAGCAGCGGAGGTTGGATACAGGGAGAGACCCAGTACTTC. It specifies CASSGGWIQGETQYF.